The clone carrying this TCR beta chain was recorded at least ten times. In the original workflow: Using reference gene primer amplification, nucleated cell counts were estimated. The protocol was immunoSEQ multiplex PCR, while the TCRdb copy is restricted to in-frame clones and leaves out a portion. V, J and clone size were drawn from that table, and D and trimming were deduced from the DNA. The sample lists tens of thousands of clones, just under 90% occurring once. V was shortened by 5 bases and J by 2 bases, with 13 bases between the two germline ends. This CDR3 spans 14 amino acids. Germline V gene sequence: CDR1 MDHEN, CDR2 SYDVKM. The entry originates in a study of blood T cell repertoires in COVID-19. In the study overall: Collection of acute and convalescent COVID-19 samples took place in the United States, Italy and Spain. T cells, B-cell-depleted T cells, or PBMCs supplied cDNA or gDNA.

Sequencing was done on a sample of peripheral blood. This rearrangement joins TRBV28 to TRBJ2-7; D might be TRBD1 (5 bases). The sequence was collected from a woman over 75 with active COVID-19. CDR3 DNA: TGTGCCAGCAGTCCGACAGTTCCCACCTACGAGCAGTACTTC. Its translation: CASSPTVPTYEQYF.